This section outlines one T cell receptor beta chain sequence together with its context. How the authors handled the data: Amplification with reference gene primers provided the estimates of nucleated cell counts. Sequenced by immunoSEQ multiplex PCR; TCRdb stores in-frame clones only, minus some. D and trimming were read from the DNA, whereas the V and J calls and clone size are those reported in that table. There are 160,000 or so clones in the sample; about 90% occur only once, and roughly 1.2% lies in the top ten. These data originate in a study of blood T cell repertoires in COVID-19. Study context: Donors in the United States, Italy and Spain gave samples during acute or convalescent COVID-19. The analysed material was cDNA or gDNA that came from T cells, B-cell-depleted T cells, or PBMCs.

The CDR3 is 12 residues long. V shed 1 base and J shed 9 bases, with 7 bases lying between them. Germline V gives CDR1 SGHTA, CDR2 FQGTGA. Participant ages covered about 18 to 89 years across 25 or so US areas. This chain links TRBV7-3 with TRBJ2-1; D is unresolved. This TCR was sampled from a human donor with acute COVID-19. The donor label of this sample is uncertain. The specimen sequenced was PBMCs or T cells enriched from blood (not recorded which). This CDR3 reads CASSLSGSEQFF. Written as DNA, the CDR3 is TGTGCCAGCAGCTTAAGCGGTAGTGAGCAGTTCTTC.